The T cell receptor beta chain under discussion was sequenced for a study of human T cells and chemical hapten exposure. The time point was: patch test 1, 2 weeks after DPC sensitization. Treatment: therapeutic diphenylcyclopropenone sensitization with weekly scalp DPC. CDR1 and CDR2 (germline): DFQATT, SNEGSKA (reference sequence). The V end was cut by 1 base, the J end by 0 bases, with 9 bases between. This CDR3 is built from 14 residues. TCRdb used MiXCR to reprocess the RACE reads, holding one entry per CDR3 protein. The sample shows around 160,000 distinct CDR3 sequences, around 13% of them seen only once.

The V and J genes are TRBV20-1 and TRBJ1-1; D is undetermined. This TCR derives from a young woman with alopecia areata. Some clones in this sample may be carry-over from other donors' samples. The specimen was whole blood, collected in connection with sensitization to the hapten diphenylcyclopropenone (DPC). The CDR3 DNA reads TGCAGTGCTAGAGTGGGCGACGTGAACACTGAAGCTTTCTTT. Its translation is CSARVGDVNTEAFF.